This T cell receptor beta chain stems from a study of somatic mutations in cytotoxic T cells in rheumatoid arthritis. CDR1 and CDR2 (germline): SGHAT, FQDESV (reference sequence). CDR3 length: 13 residues. V was pared by 3 bases and J by 7 bases, with 12 bases between. Measured with immunoSEQ multiplex PCR; TCRdb has only the in-frame clones, and not every one. The data show about 7,000 clones, roughly 82% seen once. J is TRBJ1-1 and V is TRBV11-1; D possibly corresponds to TRBD1 (5 bases). The clonotype originates from an adult with rheumatoid arthritis. The material sequenced was CD8+ T cells sorted from blood. This CDR3 is CASSFGLRGEAFF. CDR3 coding DNA: TGTGCCAGCAGCTTTGGTCTTAGGGGTGAAGCTTTCTTT.